This TCR beta chain was recovered during a study of identical twins. J was trimmed by 4 bases and V by 8 bases; bases with no gene match: 16. CDR1 and CDR2 (germline): ENHRY, SYGVKD. This CDR3 contains 16 residues. All donors were healthy, and all were Caucasian. TCRdb recomputed calls from the 5' RACE reads with MiXCR, one row per CDR3 protein. Altogether around 490,000 distinct CDR3 sequences are present, 13% to 15% being singletons, with the ten largest covering about 1%. Study results and limitations: In zero-insertion analyses, partial confounding could arise from invariant MAIT and iNKT cells. Conclusions relied on cross-sectional statistical analysis, not following the same donors. With monozygotic twins, out-of-frame TCR alpha sharing exceeded what models estimated.

This clonotype turned up a few times. Its antigen is not identified. These data are also associated with another study on yellow fever vaccine responses in identical twins.

V usage is TRBV10-3 and J usage is TRBJ1-2; TRBD1 matches at 7 bases. This sequence originates from a woman aged 18-29 years in good health. What was sequenced was CD4+ T cells sorted from blood. The CDR3 bases are TGTGCCATCCAAAAGTGGGGGGGACAGACCGGCTATGGCTACACCTTC. Its protein product is CAIQKWGGQTGYGYTF.